This TCR beta chain was recorded in a study of blood T cell repertoires in COVID-19. Whole-study context: The United States, Italy and Spain provided the acute and convalescent COVID-19 samples. The analysed material was cDNA or gDNA that came from T cells, B-cell-depleted T cells, or PBMCs.

In the original analysis: The assay estimated nucleated cells by amplifying reference gene primers. The protocol was immunoSEQ multiplex PCR, while the TCRdb copy is restricted to in-frame clones and leaves out a portion. V, J and clone size are those of that table, while D and trimming were read from the DNA. The table includes about 220,000 clones, around 80% detected once. In its sample, this clone was seen a few times. Germline CDR1 is LGHNA and CDR2 is YSLEER. Trimming took 6 bases from V and 0 from J, leaving 8 bases between them. The length of the CDR3 is 13 residues. The origin of this receptor is a human donor in a cohort sampled during active COVID-19. Sequencing used peripheral blood. The J gene is TRBJ1-1, the V gene TRBV4-3; no clear D gene. This CDR3 is CASSQTVNTEAFF. The CDR3 nucleotides read TGCGCCAGCAGTCAAACAGTGAACACTGAAGCTTTCTTT.